These T cell receptor beta chains were read from a single sample in a study of Tregs in tolerant kidney transplant recipients. The table came from immunoSEQ multiplex PCR; TCRdb's copy has only in-frame clones and leaves some out. The profile covers around 230,000 clones, with about 80% appearing a single time and around 0.64% taken by the ten largest. The sequenced sample was CD4+ T cells from blood. The source of these receptors is a human donor in good health. CDR3s include the opening cysteine and the closing phenylalanine or tryptophan. A D gene is named only where the DNA matches it firmly. Clone size appears in some rows only: once, few, many, or a class for an expanded clone.

>once|NA|TRBJ1-1|TRBV7-9
CASSFAMNTEAFF
TGTGCCAGCAGCTTCGCGATGAACACTGAAGCTTTCTTT
>NA|NA|TRBJ2-1|TRBV19
CASSIPASPGDGNEQFF
TGTGCCAGTAGTATACCGGCTAGCCCGGGAGATGGAAATGAGCAGTTCTTC
>NA|NA|TRBJ1-1|TRBV30
CAWTIGGFTEAFF
TGTGCCTGGACAATCGGGGGTTTCACTGAAGCTTTCTTT
>NA|NA|TRBJ2-1|TRBV19
CASSILSSPNNEQFF
TGTGCCAGTAGTATATTGTCTTCTCCTAACAATGAGCAGTTCTTC
>NA|TRBD1|TRBJ1-1|TRBV7-9
CASSSQGGGNTEAFF
TGTGCCAGCAGTTCACAGGGGGGCGGGAACACTGAAGCTTTCTTT
>NA|NA|TRBJ2-7|TRBV2
CASSESQDISYEQYF
TGTGCCAGCAGTGAAAGTCAGGACATCTCCTACGAGCAGTACTTC
>NA|TRBD2|TRBJ2-1|TRBV5-1
CASSLQLARSYNEQFF
TGCGCCAGCAGCCTTCAACTAGCGAGGTCCTACAATGAGCAGTTCTTC
>NA|TRBD1|TRBJ2-5|TRBV6-1
CAGSGQGAREQYF
TGTGCCGGCTCGGGACAGGGGGCTCGGGAGCAGTACTTC
>NA|NA|TRBJ1-4|TRBV6-1
CASRGQCPEKLFF
TGTGCCAGCAGAGGGCAGTGCCCGGAAAAACTGTTTTTT
>NA|NA|TRBJ2-7|TRBV7-3
CASSLTGGGPSYEQYF
TGTGCCAGCAGCTTAACAGGTGGGGGGCCTAGCTACGAGCAGTACTTC
>NA|NA|TRBJ2-5|TRBV2
CASSFSYQETQYF
TGTGCCAGCAGTTTCTCTTACCAAGAGACCCAGTACTTC
>NA|NA|TRBJ2-1|TRBV7-9
CASSPGRSQFF
TGTGCCAGCAGCCCGGGGCGTAGCCAGTTCTTC
>NA|TRBD1|TRBJ2-5|TRBV28
CASTFLPRTGVGGTQYF
TGTGCCAGCACCTTTCTCCCGCGGACAGGGGTAGGCGGGACCCAGTACTTC
>NA|NA|TRBJ2-2|TRBV6-1
CASRAAGELFF
TGTGCCAGCAGGGCCGCCGGGGAGCTGTTTTTT
>NA|NA|TRBJ1-3|TRBV11-2
CASSLDWGWNTIYF
TGTGCCAGCAGCTTAGACTGGGGGTGGAACACCATATATTTT
>NA|TRBD1|TRBJ2-3|TRBV2
CASRRTGPSTDTQYF
TGTGCCAGCAGACGGACAGGCCCTAGCACAGATACGCAGTATTTT
>NA|TRBD1|TRBJ1-2|TRBV18
CASSPGTGSTQNYGYTF
TGTGCCAGCTCCCCCGGGACAGGGTCCACCCAAAACTATGGCTACACCTTC
>NA|NA|TRBJ1-1|TRBV9
CASSVSDWDTEAFF
TGTGCCAGCAGCGTTAGCGACTGGGACACTGAAGCTTTCTTT
>NA|NA|TRBJ2-7|TRBV7-2
CASSLAYRDEQYF
TGTGCCAGCAGCTTAGCGTATAGGGACGAGCAGTACTTC
>NA|NA|TRBJ1-4|TRBV2
CASSGPGGSNEKLFF
TGTGCCAGCAGTGGCCCCGGGGGCTCAAATGAAAAACTGTTTTTT
>NA|TRBD1|TRBJ1-1|TRBV10-3
CAIRGTGNTEAFF
TGTGCCATCAGGGGGACAGGGAACACTGAAGCTTTCTTT
>NA|NA|TRBJ1-6|TRBV27
CASSLSTGYGDSPLHF
TGTGCCAGCAGTTTAAGTACGGGGTATGGGGATTCACCCCTCCACTTT
>NA|NA|TRBJ2-7|TRBV14
CASSRVSPWDEQYF
TGTGCCAGCAGCCGCGTCTCCCCTTGGGACGAGCAGTACTTC
>NA|NA|TRBJ2-7|TRBV10-1
CASSQPLPGFYEQYF
TGCGCCAGCAGCCAGCCACTCCCAGGATTCTACGAGCAGTACTTC